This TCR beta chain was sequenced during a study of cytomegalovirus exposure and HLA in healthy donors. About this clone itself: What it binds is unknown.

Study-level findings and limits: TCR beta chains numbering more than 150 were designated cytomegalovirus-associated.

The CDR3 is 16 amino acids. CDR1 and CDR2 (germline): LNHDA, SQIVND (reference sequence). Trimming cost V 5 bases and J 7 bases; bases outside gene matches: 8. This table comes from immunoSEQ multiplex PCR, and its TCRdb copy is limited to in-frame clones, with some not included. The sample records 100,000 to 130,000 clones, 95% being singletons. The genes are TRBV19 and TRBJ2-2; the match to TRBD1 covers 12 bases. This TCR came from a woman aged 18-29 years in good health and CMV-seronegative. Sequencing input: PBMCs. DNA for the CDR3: TGTGCCAGTAGTCCCCGGGACAGGGGGCGAGTCGGGGAGCTGTTTTTT. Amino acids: CASSPRDRGRVGELFF.